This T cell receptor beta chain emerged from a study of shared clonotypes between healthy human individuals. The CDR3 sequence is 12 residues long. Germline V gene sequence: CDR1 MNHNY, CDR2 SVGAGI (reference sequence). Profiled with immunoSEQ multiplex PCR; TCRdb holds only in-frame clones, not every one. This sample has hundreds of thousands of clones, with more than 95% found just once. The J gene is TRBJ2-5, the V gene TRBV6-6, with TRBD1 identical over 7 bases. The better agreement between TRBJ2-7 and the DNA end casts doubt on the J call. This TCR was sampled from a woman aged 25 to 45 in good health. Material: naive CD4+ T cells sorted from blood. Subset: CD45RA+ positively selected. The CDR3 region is CASRPDRNEQYF. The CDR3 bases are TGTGCCAGCAGGCCGGACAGGAACGAGCAGTACTTC.